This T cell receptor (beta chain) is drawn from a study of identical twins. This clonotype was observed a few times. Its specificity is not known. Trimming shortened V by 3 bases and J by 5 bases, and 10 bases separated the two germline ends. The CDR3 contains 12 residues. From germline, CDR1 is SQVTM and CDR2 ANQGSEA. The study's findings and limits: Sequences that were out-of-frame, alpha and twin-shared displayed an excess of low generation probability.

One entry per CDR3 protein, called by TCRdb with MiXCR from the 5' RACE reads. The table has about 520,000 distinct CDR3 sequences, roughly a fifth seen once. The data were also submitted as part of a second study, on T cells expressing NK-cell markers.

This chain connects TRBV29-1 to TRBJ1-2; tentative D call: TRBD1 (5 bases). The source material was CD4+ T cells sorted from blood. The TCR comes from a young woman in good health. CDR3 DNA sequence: TGCAGCGTTGAGTCCCAGGGTTATGGCTACACCTTC. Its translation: CSVESQGYGYTF.